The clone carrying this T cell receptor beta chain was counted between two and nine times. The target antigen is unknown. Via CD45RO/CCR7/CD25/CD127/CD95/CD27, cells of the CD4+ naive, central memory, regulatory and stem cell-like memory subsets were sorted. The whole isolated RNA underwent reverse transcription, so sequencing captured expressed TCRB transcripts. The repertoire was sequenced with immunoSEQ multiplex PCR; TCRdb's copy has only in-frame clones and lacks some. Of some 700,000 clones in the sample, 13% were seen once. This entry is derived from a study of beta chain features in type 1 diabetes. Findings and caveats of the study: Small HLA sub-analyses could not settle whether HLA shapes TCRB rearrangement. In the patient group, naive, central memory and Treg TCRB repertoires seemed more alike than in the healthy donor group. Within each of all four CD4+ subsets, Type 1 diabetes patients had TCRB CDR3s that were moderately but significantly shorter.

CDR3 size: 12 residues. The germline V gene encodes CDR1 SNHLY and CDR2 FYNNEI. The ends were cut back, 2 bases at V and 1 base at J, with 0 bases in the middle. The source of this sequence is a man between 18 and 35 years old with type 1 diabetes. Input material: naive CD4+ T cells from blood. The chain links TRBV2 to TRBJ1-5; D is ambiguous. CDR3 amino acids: CASSESNQPQHF. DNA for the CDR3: TGTGCCAGCAGTGAAAGCAATCAGCCCCAGCATTTT.